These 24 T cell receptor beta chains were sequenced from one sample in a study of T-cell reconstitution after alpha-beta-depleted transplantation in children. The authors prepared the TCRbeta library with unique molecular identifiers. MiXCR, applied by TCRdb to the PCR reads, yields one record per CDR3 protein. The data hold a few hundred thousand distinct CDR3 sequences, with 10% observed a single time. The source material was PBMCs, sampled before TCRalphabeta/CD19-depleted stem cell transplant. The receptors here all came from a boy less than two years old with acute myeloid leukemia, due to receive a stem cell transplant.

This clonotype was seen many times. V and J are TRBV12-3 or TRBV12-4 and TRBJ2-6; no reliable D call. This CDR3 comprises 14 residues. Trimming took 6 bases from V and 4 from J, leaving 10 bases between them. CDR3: CASSPDRGANVLTF. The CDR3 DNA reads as TGTGCCAGCAGCCCGGACCGCGGGGCCAACGTCCTGACTTTC.

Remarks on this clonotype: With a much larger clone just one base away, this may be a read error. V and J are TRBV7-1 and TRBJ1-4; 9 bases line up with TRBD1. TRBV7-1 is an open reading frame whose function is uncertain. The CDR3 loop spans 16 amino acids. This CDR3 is CASSSSKQGADEQLFF. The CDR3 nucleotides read TGTGCCAGCAGCTCATCAAAACAGGGGGCGGATGAACAACTGTTTTTT.

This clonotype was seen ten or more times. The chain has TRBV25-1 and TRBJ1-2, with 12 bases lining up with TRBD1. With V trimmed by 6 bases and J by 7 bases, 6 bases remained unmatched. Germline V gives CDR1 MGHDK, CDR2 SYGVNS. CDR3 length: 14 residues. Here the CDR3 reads CASSPGQGASGYTF. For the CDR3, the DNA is TGTGCCAGCAGCCCGGGACAGGGGGCGAGTGGCTACACCTTC.

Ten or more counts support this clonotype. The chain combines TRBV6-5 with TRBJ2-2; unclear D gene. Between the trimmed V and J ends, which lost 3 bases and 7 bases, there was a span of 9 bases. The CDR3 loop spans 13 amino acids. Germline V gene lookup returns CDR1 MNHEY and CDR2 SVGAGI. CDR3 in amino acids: CASSYGRFGELFF. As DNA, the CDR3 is TGTGCCAGCAGTTATGGAAGGTTCGGGGAGCTGTTTTTT.

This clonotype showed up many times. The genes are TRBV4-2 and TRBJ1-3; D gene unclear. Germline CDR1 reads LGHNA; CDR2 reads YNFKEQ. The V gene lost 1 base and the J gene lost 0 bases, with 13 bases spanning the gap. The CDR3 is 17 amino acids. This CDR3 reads CASSQGHTSSSGNTIYF. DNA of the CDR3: TGTGCCAGCAGCCAAGGACATACCTCGAGCTCTGGAAACACCATATATTTT.

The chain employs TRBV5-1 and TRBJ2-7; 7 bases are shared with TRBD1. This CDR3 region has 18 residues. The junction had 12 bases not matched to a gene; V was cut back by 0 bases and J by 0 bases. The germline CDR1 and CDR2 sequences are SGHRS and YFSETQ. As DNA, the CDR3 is TGCGCCAGCAGCTTGGGCCAACAGGGGCGGACGAGCTCCTACGAGCAGTACTTC. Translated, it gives CASSLGQQGRTSSYEQYF.

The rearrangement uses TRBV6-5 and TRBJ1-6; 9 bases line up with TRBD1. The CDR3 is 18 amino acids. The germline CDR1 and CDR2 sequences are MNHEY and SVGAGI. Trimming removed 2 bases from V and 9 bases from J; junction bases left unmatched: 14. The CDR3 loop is CASSYNRQGGIGSSPLHF. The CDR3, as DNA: TGTGCCAGCAGTTACAATCGACAGGGGGGGATCGGTAGTTCACCCCTCCACTTT.

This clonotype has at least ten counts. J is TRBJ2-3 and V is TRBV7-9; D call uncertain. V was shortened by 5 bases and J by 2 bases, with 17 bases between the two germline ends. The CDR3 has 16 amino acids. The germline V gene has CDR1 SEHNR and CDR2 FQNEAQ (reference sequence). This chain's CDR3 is CASSLIPYYFTDTQYF. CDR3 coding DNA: TGTGCCAGCAGCCTAATCCCCTATTACTTCACAGATACGCAGTATTTT.

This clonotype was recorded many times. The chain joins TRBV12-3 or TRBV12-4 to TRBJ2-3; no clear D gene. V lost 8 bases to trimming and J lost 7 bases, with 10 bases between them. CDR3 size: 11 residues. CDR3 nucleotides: TGTGCCAGCGGGCAAAGAAATACGCAGTATTTT. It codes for CASGQRNTQYF.

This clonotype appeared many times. The CDR3 protein is CASSLAGPELNEQFF. DNA of the CDR3: TGCGCCAGCAGCTTGGCAGGCCCAGAGTTGAATGAGCAGTTCTTC. The chain recombines TRBV5-1 with TRBJ2-1; D gene unclear. The CDR3 is 15 amino acids. CDR1 SGHRS and CDR2 YFSETQ come from the germline V gene. V was cut by 0 bases and J by 7 bases, with 14 bases left in between.

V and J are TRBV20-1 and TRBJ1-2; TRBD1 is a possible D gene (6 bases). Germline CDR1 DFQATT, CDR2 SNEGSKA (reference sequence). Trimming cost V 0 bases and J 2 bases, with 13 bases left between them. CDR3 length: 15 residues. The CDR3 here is CSAREKAGVNYGYTF. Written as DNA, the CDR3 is TGCAGTGCTAGAGAAAAGGCAGGGGTAAACTATGGCTACACCTTC.

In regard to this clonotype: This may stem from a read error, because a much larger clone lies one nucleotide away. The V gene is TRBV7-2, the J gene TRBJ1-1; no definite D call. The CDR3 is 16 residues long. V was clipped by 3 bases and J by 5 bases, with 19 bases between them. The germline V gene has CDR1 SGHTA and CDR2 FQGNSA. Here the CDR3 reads CASSFPGRGKQTEAFF. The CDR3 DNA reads TGTGCCAGCAGCTTCCCAGGAAGAGGGAAACAAACTGAAGCTTTCTTT.

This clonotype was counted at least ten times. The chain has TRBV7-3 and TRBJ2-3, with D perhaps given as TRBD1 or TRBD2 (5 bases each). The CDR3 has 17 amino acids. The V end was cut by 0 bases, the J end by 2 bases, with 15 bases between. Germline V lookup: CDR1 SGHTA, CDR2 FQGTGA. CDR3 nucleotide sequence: TGTGCCAGCAGCTTAACTCACGGGGACGTCATCACAGATACGCAGTATTTT. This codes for CASSLTHGDVITDTQYF.

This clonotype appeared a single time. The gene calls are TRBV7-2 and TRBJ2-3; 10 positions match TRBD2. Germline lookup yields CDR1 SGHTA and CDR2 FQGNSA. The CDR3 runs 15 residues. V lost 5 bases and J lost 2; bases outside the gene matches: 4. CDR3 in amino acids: CASSDTSGTTDTQYF. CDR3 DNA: TGTGCCAGCAGCGACACTAGCGGGACCACAGATACGCAGTATTTT. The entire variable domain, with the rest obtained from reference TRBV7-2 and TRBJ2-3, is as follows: GAGVSQSPSNKVTEKGKDVELRCDPISGHTALYWYRQSLGQGLEFLIYFQGNSAPDKSGLPSDRFSAERTGGSVSTLTIQRTQQEDSAVYLCASSDTSGTTDTQYFGPGTRLTVL.

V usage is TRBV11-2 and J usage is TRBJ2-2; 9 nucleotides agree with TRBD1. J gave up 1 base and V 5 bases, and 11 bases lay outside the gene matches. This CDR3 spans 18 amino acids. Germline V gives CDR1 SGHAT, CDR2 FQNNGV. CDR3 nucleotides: TGTGCCAGCAGCGTCGGGACAGGGAGGGCCTGGAACACCGGGGAGCTGTTTTTT. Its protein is CASSVGTGRAWNTGELFF. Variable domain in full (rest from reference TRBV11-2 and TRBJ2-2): EAGVAQSPRYKIIEKRQSVAFWCNPISGHATLYWYQQILGQGPKLLIQFQNNGVVDDSQLPKDRFSAERLKGVDSTLKIQPAKLEDSAVYLCASSVGTGRAWNTGELFFGEGSRLTVL.

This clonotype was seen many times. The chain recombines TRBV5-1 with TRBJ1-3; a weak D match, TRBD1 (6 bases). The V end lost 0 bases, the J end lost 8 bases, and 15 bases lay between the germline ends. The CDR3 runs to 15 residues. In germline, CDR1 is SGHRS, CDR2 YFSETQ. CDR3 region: CASSLVAGAVDTIYF. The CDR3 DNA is TGCGCCAGCAGCTTGGTGGCAGGGGCCGTGGACACCATATATTTT. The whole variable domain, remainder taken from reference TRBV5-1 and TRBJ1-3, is KAGVTQTPRYLIKTRGQQVTLSCSPISGHRSVSWYQQTPGQGLQFLFEYFSETQRNKGNFPGRFSGRQFSNSRSEMNVSTLELGDSALYLCASSLVAGAVDTIYFGEGSWLTVV.

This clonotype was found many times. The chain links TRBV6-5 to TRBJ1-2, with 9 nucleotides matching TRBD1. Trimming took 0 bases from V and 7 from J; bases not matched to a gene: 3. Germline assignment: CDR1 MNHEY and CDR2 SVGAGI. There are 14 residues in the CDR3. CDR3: CASSYSGQGGGYTF. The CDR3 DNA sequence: TGTGCCAGCAGTTACTCGGGACAGGGAGGTGGCTACACCTTC.

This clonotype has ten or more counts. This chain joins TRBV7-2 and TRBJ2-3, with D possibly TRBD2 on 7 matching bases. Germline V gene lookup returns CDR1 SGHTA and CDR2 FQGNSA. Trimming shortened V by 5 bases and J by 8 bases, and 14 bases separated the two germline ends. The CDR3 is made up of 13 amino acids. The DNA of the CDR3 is TGTGCCAGCAGCCCGGACGGGGGGCCTACGCAGTATTTT. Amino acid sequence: CASSPDGGPTQYF.

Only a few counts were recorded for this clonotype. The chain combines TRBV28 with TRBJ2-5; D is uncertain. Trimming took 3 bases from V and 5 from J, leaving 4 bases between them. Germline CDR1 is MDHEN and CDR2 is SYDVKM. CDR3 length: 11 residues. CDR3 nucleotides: TGTGCCAGCAGTTTCTTTGAGACCCAGTACTTC. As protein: CASSFFETQYF. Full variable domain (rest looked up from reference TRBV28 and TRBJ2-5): DVKVTQSSRYLVKRTGEKVFLECVQDMDHENMFWYRQDPGLGLRLIYFSYDVKMKEKGDIPEGYSVSREKKERFSLILESASTNQTSMYLCASSFFETQYFGPGTRLLVL.

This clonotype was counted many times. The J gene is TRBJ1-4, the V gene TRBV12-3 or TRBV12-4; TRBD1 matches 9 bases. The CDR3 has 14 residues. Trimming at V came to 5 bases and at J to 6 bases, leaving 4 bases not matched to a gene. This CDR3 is CASSLDRGYEKLFF. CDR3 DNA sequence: TGTGCCAGCAGTCTGGACAGGGGATATGAAAAACTGTTTTTT.

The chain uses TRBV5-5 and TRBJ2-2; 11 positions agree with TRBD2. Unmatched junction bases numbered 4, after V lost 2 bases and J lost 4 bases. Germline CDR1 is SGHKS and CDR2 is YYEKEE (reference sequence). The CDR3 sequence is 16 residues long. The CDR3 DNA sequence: TGTGCCAGCAGCTTCCTAGCGGGGGGAGTCACCGGGGAGCTGTTTTTT. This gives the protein CASSFLAGGVTGELFF.

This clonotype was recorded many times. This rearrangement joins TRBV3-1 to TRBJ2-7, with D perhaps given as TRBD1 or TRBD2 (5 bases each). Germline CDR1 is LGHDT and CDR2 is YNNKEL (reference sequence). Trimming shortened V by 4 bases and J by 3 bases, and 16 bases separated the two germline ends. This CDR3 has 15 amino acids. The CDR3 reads CASSPEWGRDYEQYF. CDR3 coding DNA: TGTGCCAGCAGCCCCGAATGGGGGAGAGACTACGAGCAGTACTTC.

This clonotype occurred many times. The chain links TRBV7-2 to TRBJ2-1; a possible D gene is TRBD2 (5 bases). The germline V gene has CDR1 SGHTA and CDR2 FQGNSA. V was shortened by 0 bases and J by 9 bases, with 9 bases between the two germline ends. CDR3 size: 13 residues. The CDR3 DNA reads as TGTGCCAGCAGCTTAGCGGGAGCCCTTGAGCAGTTCTTC. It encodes CASSLAGALEQFF.

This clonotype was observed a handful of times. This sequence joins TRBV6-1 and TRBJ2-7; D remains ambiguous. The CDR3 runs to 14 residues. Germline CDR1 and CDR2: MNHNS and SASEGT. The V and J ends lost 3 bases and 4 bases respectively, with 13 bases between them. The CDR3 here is CASSDPPSYYEQYF. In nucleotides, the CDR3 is TGTGCCAGCAGTGACCCACCCTCATATTACGAGCAGTACTTC.